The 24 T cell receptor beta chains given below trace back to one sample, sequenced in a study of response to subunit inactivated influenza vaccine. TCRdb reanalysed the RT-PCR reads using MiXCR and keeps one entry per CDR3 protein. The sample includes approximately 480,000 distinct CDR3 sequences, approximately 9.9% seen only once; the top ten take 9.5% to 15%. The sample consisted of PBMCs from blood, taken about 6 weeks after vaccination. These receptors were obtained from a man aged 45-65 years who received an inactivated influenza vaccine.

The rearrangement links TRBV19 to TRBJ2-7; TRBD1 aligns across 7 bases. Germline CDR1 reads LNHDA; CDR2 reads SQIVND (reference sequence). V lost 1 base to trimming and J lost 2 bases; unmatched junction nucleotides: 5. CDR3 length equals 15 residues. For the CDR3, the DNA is TGTGCCAGTAGTATAGGTGGGACAGAAGCCTACGAGCAGTACTTC. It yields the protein CASSIGGTEAYEQYF.

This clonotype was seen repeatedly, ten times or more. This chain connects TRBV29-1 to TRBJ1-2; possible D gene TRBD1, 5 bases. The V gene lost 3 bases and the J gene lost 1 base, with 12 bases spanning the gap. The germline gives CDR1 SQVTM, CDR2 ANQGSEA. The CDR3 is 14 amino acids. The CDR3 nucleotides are TGCAGCGTTGAGGCGACAGCGGATAACTATGGCTACACCTTC. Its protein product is CSVEATADNYGYTF.

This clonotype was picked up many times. The CDR3: CASSPLAGVGNEQFF. In DNA form, the CDR3 reads TGTGCCAGCAGCCCACTGGCGGGAGTTGGTAATGAGCAGTTCTTC. This chain links TRBV5-6 with TRBJ2-1, with 7 bases fitting TRBD2. CDR1 is SGHDT, CDR2 YYEEEE, per germline. The CDR3 has 15 amino acids. V trimming: 4 bases; J trimming: 7 bases; junction bases outside the gene matches: 11.

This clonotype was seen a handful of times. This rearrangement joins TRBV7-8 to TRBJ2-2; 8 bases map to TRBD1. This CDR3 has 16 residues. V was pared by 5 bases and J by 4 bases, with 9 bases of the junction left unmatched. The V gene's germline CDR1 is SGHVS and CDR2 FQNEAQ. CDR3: CASSPGLQGVTGELFF. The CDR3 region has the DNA TGTGCCAGCAGCCCTGGACTACAGGGGGTCACCGGGGAGCTGTTTTTT.

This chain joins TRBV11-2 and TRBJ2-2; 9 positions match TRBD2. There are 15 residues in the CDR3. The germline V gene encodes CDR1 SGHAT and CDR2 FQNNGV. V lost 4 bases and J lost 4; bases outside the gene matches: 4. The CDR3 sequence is CASSSGLALTGELFF. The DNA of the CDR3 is TGTGCCAGCAGCTCGGGACTAGCCCTCACCGGGGAGCTGTTTTTT.

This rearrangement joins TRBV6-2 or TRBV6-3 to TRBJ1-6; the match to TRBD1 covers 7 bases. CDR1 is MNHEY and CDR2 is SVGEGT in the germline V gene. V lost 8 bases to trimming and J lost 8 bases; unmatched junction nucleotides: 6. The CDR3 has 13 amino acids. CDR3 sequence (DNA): TGTGCCAGCGAGGTCGACAGGGATTCACCCCTCCACTTT. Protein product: CASEVDRDSPLHF.

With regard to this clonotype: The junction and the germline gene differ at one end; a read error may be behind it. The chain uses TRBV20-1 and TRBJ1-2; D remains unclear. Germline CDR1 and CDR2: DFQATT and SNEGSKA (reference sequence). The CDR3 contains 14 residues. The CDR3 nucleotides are TGCTGTGCCCCGGACCCAACCAGTAACTATGGCTACACCTTC. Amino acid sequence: CCAPDPTSNYGYTF.

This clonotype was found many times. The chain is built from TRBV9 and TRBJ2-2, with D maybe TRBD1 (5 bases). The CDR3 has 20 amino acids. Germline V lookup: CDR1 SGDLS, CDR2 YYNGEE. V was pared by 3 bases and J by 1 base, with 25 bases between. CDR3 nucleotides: TGTGCCAGCAGCGCACAGGACCTCCCTGTGGCAGACCAGAACACCGGGGAGCTGTTTTTT. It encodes CASSAQDLPVADQNTGELFF. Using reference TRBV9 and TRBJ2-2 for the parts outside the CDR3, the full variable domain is DSGVTQTPKHLITATGQRVTLRCSPRSGDLSVYWYQQSLDQGLQFLIQYYNGEERAKGNILERFSAQQFPDLHSELNLSSLELGDSALYFCASSAQDLPVADQNTGELFFGEGSRLTVL.

CDR3 region: CASSLGERYEQYF. DNA of the CDR3: TGTGCCAGCAGCTTAGGAGAACGCTACGAGCAGTACTTC. The chain recombines TRBV7-9 with TRBJ2-7; no reliable D call. V was shortened by 1 base and J by 3 bases, with 7 bases between the two germline ends. The CDR3 runs 13 residues. Germline V lookup: CDR1 SEHNR, CDR2 FQNEAQ (reference sequence).

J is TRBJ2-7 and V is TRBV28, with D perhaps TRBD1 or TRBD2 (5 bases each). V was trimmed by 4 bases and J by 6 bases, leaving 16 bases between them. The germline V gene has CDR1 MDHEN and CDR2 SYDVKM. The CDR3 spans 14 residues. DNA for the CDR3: TGTGCCAGCAGTTCCCCGACAATGAGGGGCGAGCAGTACTTC. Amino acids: CASSSPTMRGEQYF.

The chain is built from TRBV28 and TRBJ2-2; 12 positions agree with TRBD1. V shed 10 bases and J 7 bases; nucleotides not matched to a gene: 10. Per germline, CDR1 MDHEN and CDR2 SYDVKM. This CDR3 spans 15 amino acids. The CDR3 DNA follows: TGTGCCATCCCAGCCGGGACAGGGGGCATCGGGGAGCTGTTTTTT. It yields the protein CAIPAGTGGIGELFF. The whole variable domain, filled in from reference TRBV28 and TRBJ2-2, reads DVKVTQSSRYLVKRTGEKVFLECVQDMDHENMFWYRQDPGLGLRLIYFSYDVKMKEKGDIPEGYSVSREKKERFSLILESASTNQTSMYLCAIPAGTGGIGELFFGEGSRLTVL.

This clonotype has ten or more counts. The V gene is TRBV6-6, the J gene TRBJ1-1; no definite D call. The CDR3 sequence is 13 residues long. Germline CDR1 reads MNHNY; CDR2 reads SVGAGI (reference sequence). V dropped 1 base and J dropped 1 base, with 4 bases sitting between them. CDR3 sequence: CASSYFGNTEAFF. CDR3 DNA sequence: TGTGCCAGCAGTTACTTTGGGAACACTGAAGCTTTCTTT.

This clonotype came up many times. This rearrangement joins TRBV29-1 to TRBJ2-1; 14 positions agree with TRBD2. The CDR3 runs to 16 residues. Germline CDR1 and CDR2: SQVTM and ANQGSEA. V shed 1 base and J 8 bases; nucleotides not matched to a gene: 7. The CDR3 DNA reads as TGCAGCGTTGAAGGCCGACTAGCGGGAGGGCGTTATGAGCAGTTCTTC. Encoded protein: CSVEGRLAGGRYEQFF.

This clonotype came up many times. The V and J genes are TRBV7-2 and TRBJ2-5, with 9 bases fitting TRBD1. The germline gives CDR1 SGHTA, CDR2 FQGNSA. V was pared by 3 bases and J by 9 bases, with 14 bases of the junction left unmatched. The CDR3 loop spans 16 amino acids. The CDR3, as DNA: TGTGCCAGCAGCTTGGACAGGGGCTTCACGGGGGTGGCCCAGTACTTC. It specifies CASSLDRGFTGVAQYF.

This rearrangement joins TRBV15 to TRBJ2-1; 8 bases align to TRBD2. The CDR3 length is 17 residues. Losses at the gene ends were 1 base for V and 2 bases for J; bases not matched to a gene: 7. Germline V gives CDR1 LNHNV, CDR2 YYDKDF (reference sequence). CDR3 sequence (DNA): TGTGCCACCAGCAGAGCCCTAGCGGGTGGGGCCTACAATGAGCAGTTCTTC. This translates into CATSRALAGGAYNEQFF.

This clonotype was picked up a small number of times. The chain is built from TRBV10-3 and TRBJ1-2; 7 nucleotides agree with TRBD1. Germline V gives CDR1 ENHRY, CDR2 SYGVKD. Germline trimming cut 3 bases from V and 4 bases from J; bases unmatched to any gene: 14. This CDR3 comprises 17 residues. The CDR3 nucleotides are TGTGCCATCAGTGAAACCGGGACAGCTAGAAATGGCTATGGCTACACCTTC. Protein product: CAISETGTARNGYGYTF.

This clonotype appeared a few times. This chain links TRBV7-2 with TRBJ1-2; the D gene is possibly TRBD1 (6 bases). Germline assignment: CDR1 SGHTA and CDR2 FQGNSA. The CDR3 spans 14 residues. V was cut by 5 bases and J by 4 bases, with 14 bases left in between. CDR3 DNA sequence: TGTGCCAGCAGCCCAGGGGAACGGTTCTATGGCTACACCTTC. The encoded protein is CASSPGERFYGYTF.

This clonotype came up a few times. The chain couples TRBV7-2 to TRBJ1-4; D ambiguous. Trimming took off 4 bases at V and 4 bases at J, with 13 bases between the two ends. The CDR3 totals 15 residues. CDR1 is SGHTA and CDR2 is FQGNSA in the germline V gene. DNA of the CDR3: TGTGCCAGCAGCTCCAACGGACTTGGTAATGAAAAACTGTTTTTT. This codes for CASSSNGLGNEKLFF.

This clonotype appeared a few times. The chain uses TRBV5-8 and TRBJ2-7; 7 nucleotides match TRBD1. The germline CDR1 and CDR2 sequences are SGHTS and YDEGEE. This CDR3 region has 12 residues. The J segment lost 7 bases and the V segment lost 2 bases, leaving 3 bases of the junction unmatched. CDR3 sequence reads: CASSLYRGEQYF. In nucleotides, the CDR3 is TGTGCCAGCAGCTTATACAGGGGAGAGCAGTACTTC.

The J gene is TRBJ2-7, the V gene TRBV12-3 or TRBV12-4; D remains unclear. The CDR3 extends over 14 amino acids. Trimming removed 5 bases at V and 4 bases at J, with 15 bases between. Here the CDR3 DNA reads TGTGCCAGCAGTACCTTCTCGGACGGGTACGAGCAGTACTTC. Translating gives CASSTFSDGYEQYF.

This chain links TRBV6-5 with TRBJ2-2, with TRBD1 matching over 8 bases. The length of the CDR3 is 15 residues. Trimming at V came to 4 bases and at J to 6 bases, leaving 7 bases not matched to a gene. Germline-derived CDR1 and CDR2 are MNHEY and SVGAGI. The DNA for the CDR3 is TGTGCCAGCAGTTCCATCCAGGGGGCGGCCGGGGAGCTGTTTTTT. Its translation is CASSSIQGAAGELFF.

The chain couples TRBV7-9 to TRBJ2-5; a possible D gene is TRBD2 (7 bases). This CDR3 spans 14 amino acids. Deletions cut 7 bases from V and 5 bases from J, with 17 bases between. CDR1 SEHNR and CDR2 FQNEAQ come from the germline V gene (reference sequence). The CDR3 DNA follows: TGTGCCAGCACCCTAGGGGGGGCCAGCGAGACCCAGTACTTC. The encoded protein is CASTLGGASETQYF. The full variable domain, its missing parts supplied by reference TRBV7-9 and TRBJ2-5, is DTGVSQNPRHKITKRGQNVTFRCDPISEHNRLYWYRQTLGQGPEFLTYFQNEAQLEKSRLLSDRFSAERPKGSFSTLEIQRTEQGDSAMYLCASTLGGASETQYFGPGTRLLVL.

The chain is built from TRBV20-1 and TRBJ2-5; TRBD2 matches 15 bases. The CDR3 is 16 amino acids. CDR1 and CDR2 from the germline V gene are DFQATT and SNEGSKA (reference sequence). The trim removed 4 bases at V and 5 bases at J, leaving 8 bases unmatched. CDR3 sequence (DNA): TGCAGTGCTACGGGACTAGCGGGGGGAGAGATGGAGACCCAGTACTTC. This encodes CSATGLAGGEMETQYF.

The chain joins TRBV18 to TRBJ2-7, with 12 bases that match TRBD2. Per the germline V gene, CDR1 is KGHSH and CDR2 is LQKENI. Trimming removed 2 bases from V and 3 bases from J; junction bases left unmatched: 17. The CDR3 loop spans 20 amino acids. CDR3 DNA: TGTGCCAGCTCACCAGGACTCCCAAACCTACTAGCGGGAGGCAACTACGAGCAGTACTTC. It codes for CASSPGLPNLLAGGNYEQYF.